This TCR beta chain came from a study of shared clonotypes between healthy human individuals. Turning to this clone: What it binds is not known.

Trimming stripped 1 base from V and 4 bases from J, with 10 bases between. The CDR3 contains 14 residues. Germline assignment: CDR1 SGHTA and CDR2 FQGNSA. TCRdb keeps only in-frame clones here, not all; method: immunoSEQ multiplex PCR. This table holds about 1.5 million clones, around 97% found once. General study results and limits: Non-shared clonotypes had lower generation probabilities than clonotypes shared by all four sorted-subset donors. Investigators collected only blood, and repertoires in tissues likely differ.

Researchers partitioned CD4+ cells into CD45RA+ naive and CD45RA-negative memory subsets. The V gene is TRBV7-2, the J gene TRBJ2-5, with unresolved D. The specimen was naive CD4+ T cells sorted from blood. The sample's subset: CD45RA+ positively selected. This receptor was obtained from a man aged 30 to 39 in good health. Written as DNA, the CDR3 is TGTGCCAGCAGCTTAGTCGGAGCAGGAGAGACCCAGTACTTC. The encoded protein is CASSLVGAGETQYF.